The clone carrying this TCR beta chain was observed a single time. The sample comes from a study of blood T cell repertoires in COVID-19. In the study overall: Italy, Spain and the United States were the sources of the convalescent and acute COVID-19 samples. From T cells, B-cell-depleted T cells, or PBMCs came the material, which was cDNA or gDNA.

In the authors' methods: Estimation of nucleated cell counts was performed using reference gene primer amplification. Using immunoSEQ multiplex PCR, the repertoire was profiled, and TCRdb retains in-frame clones only, with some absent. The V and J calls and clone size are taken from that table; D and trimming were inferred from the DNA. The sample holds tens of thousands of clones; roughly 85% are singletons and the top ten take 2%. The CDR3 runs 14 residues. Germline CDR1 SGDLS, CDR2 YYNGEE. V shed 0 bases and J shed 7 bases, with 13 bases lying between them. Sequenced material: peripheral blood. This clonotype originated in a young man with acute or convalescent COVID-19. This chain joins TRBV9 and TRBJ1-1, with D tentatively TRBD1 (5 bases). The CDR3 nucleotides are TGTGCCAGCAGCGTAGGTGGGGGGTCAGGTGAAGCTTTCTTT. The encoded protein is CASSVGGGSGEAFF.